The subject of this entry is one T cell receptor (beta chain). The data originate from a study of identical twins' blood T cells. TCRdb redid the calling of the 5' RACE reads with MiXCR, one entry per CDR3 protein. The data hold about 370,000 distinct CDR3 sequences, with approximately 30% observed a single time. Germline assignment: CDR1 SGHTA and CDR2 FQGNSA. This CDR3 is built from 13 residues. Between the trimmed V and J ends, which lost 0 bases and 11 bases, there was a span of 13 bases. This receptor was identified in a woman between 18 and 49 years old in good health. The chain couples TRBV7-2 to TRBJ1-1; D ambiguous. Material: PBMCs. The CDR3 coding sequence is TGTGCCAGCAGCTTAGCCCAACAACAAGGGGCTTTCTTT. Translation gives CASSLAQQQGAFF.